One and the same sample provided the 21 T cell receptor beta chains below, sequenced in a study of blood T cell repertoires in COVID-19. Clones were read by immunoSEQ multiplex PCR, and TCRdb kept only the in-frame ones, dropping some. The table has some 340,000 clones, more than 75% seen once. Sequenced: PBMCs or T cells enriched from blood (not recorded which). Every receptor here comes from a woman in her 30s who had recovered from COVID-19.

The chain links TRBV11-3 to TRBJ2-2; 7 nucleotides agree with TRBD1. This CDR3 spans 17 amino acids. CDR1 is SGHNT, CDR2 YENEEA, per germline. J lost 0 bases, V lost 8 bases, and 12 bases had no gene match. In DNA, the CDR3 is TGTGCCAGCTACGGACAGGAGCTAGCAGCGAACACCGGGGAGCTGTTTTTT. This encodes CASYGQELAANTGELFF. Filled out from reference TRBV11-3 and TRBJ2-2, the complete variable domain reads EAGVVQSPRYKIIEKKQPVAFWCNPISGHNTLYWYLQNLGQGPELLIRYENEEAVDDSQLPKDRFSAERLKGVDSTLKIQPAELGDSAVYLCASYGQELAANTGELFFGEGSRLTVL.

This clone was detected once. In nucleotides, the CDR3 is TGTGCCAGCAGCTCCGGGGGTCACTATGGCTACACCTTC. Protein sequence: CASSSGGHYGYTF. This chain joins TRBV7-8 and TRBJ1-2; D may be TRBD1 (5 bases). The germline gives CDR1 SGHVS, CDR2 FQNEAQ. This CDR3 spans 13 amino acids. Trimming took 4 bases from V and 3 from J, leaving 9 bases between them. Filled out from reference TRBV7-8 and TRBJ1-2, the complete variable domain reads GAGVSQSPRYKVAKRGQDVALRCDPISGHVSLFWYQQALGQGPEFLTYFQNEAQLDKSGLPSDRFFAERPEGSVSTLKIQRTQQEDSAVYLCASSSGGHYGYTFGSGTRLTVV.

The V and J genes are TRBV6-1 and TRBJ2-5; 7 nucleotides line up with TRBD1. The CDR3 has 14 residues. Looked up from germline, CDR1 is MNHNS and CDR2 is SASEGT. Trimming cost V 2 bases and J 4 bases; bases outside gene matches: 4. CDR3 in DNA: TGTGCCAGCAGTGAATATGACAGGGTAGAGACCCAGTACTTC. Its protein product is CASSEYDRVETQYF.

V gene TRBV4-1 combines with J gene TRBJ2-3; the match to TRBD2 covers 7 bases. V dropped 5 bases and J dropped 1; count of bases not matched to a gene: 3. This CDR3 region has 14 residues. Germline CDR1 is MGHRA and CDR2 is YSYEKL. The chain's CDR3 is CASSGGVRTDTQYF. In nucleotides, the CDR3 is TGCGCCAGCAGCGGGGGGGTTCGCACAGATACGCAGTATTTT.

The chain carries TRBV12-5 and TRBJ1-3, with 8 nucleotides matching TRBD1. The CDR3 sequence is 17 residues long. J gave up 1 base and V 1 base, and 6 bases lay outside the gene matches. Germline lookup yields CDR1 LGHNT and CDR2 FRNRAP. The CDR3 protein is CASGLGRQGRSGNTIYF. CDR3 nucleotides: TGTGCTAGTGGTTTGGGGCGACAGGGGAGATCTGGAAACACCATATATTTT.

The chain uses TRBV19 and TRBJ1-4; D not certain. The CDR3 runs 13 residues. Between the trimmed V and J ends, which lost 1 base and 4 bases, there was a span of 4 bases. Germline V gives CDR1 LNHDA, CDR2 SQIVND (reference sequence). CDR3: CASSIVLNEKLFF. The DNA of the CDR3 is TGTGCCAGTAGTATAGTTCTTAATGAAAAACTGTTTTTT. Variable domain in full (rest from reference TRBV19 and TRBJ1-4): DGGITQSPKYLFRKEGQNVTLSCEQNLNHDAMYWYRQDPGQGLRLIYYSQIVNDFQKGDIAEGYSVSREKKESFPLTVTSAQKNPTAFYLCASSIVLNEKLFFGSGTQLSVL.

This clone appeared a single time. V usage is TRBV3-1 (or the pseudogene TRBV3-2) and J usage is TRBJ2-2, with 8 nucleotides matching TRBD1. With V trimmed by 2 bases and J by 5 bases, 7 bases remained unmatched. The CDR3 consists of 16 residues. Germline CDR1 is LGHDT and CDR2 is YNNKEL (reference sequence). The CDR3 DNA reads as TGTGCCAGCAGCCAACTTGCAGACAGGGGTACCGGGGAGCTGTTTTTT. The encoded protein is CASSQLADRGTGELFF.

The gene calls are TRBV27 and TRBJ1-6; D is possibly TRBD1 (5 bases). The CDR3 loop spans 14 amino acids. CDR1 and CDR2 (germline): MNHEY, SMNVEV (reference sequence). Deletions cut 8 bases from V and 1 base from J, with 9 bases between. The CDR3, as DNA: TGTGCCAGCGGGGGGGGTTCCTATAATTCACCCCTCCACTTT. The encoded protein is CASGGGSYNSPLHF.

V gene TRBV5-6 combines with J gene TRBJ1-4, with 7 positions matching TRBD1. The trim removed 6 bases at V and 6 bases at J, leaving 8 bases unmatched. The CDR3 is 14 amino acids. Germline loops: CDR1 SGHDT, CDR2 YYEEEE. The CDR3: CASTYRGGDEKLFF. The DNA for the CDR3 is TGTGCCAGCACTTACAGGGGTGGGGATGAAAAACTGTTTTTT.

The J gene is TRBJ2-1, the V gene TRBV28, with 10 bases lining up with TRBD2. Trimming cost V 5 bases and J 3 bases; bases outside gene matches: 7. The germline CDR1 and CDR2 sequences are MDHEN and SYDVKM. This CDR3 is 16 amino acids long. The CDR3 protein is CASSQSGGAYYNEQFF. CDR3 DNA: TGTGCCAGCAGTCAAAGCGGGGGGGCCTACTACAATGAGCAGTTCTTC.

In this sample, this clone turned up once. The chain combines TRBV6-2 or TRBV6-3 with TRBJ1-1; D remains ambiguous. This CDR3 has 13 residues. In germline, CDR1 is MNHEY, CDR2 SVGEGT. V was cut by 6 bases and J by 5 bases, with 13 bases left in between. CDR3 sequence reads: CASSWPGGTEAFF. CDR3 nucleotide sequence: TGTGCCAGCAGCTGGCCCGGAGGAACTGAAGCTTTCTTT.

This clone was counted a single time. The rearrangement joins TRBV28 to TRBJ1-1; the D is unclear. V gave up 4 bases and J gave up 1 base, with 10 bases separating them. This CDR3 comprises 14 residues. Germline loops: CDR1 MDHEN, CDR2 SYDVKM. As DNA, the CDR3 is TGTGCCAGCAGTTCCGGACTTTCGAACACTGAAGCTTTCTTT. It is translated as CASSSGLSNTEAFF.

J is TRBJ1-1 and V is TRBV29-1; D gene unclear. CDR1 is SQVTM, CDR2 ANQGSEA, per germline. Deletions cut 3 bases from V and 4 bases from J, with 15 bases between. The CDR3 consists of 14 residues. The CDR3 DNA reads TGCAGCGTTGAGGGCCGCCAGGTAGTCACTGAAGCTTTCTTT. Protein: CSVEGRQVVTEAFF. Combining the CDR3 with reference TRBV29-1 and TRBJ1-1 gives the whole variable domain SAVISQKPSRDICQRGTSLTIQCQVDSQVTMMFWYRQQPGQSLTLIATANQGSEATYESGFVIDKFPISRPNLTFSTLTVSNMSPEDSSIYLCSVEGRQVVTEAFFGQGTRLTVV.

This rearrangement joins TRBV9 to TRBJ2-5; TRBD2 aligns across 9 bases. With V trimmed by 0 bases and J by 5 bases, 8 bases remained unmatched. This CDR3 region has 16 residues. CDR1 and CDR2 from the germline V gene are SGDLS and YYNGEE. CDR3 region: CASSVGGLAGEETQYF. CDR3 nucleotides: TGTGCCAGCAGCGTAGGAGGTTTAGCGGGGGAGGAGACCCAGTACTTC.

The J gene is TRBJ1-1, the V gene TRBV7-2, with a possible D match to TRBD1 (6 bases). Germline CDR1 SGHTA, CDR2 FQGNSA. CDR3 length: 14 amino acids. The germline V and J ends were trimmed by 5 bases and 4 bases, with 14 bases remaining between them. The CDR3 coding sequence is TGTGCCAGCAGCCCGGACAGAAGGCCCACTGAAGCTTTCTTT. It specifies CASSPDRRPTEAFF.

V is TRBV28 and J is TRBJ1-2; D might be TRBD1 (5 bases). Germline-derived CDR1 and CDR2 are MDHEN and SYDVKM. Trimming left V 8 bases short and J 5 bases short, with 18 bases between. The CDR3 consists of 14 residues. The CDR3 nucleotides are TGTGCCAGCGCCGGGACTCATTATTTATATGGCTACACCTTC. Amino acids: CASAGTHYLYGYTF.

This sequence joins TRBV7-9 and TRBJ1-2; no reliable D call. V was clipped by 7 bases and J by 8 bases, with 26 bases between them. CDR3 length: 16 residues. Germline V gene data show CDR1 as SEHNR and CDR2 as FQNEAQ (reference sequence). The DNA of the CDR3 is TGTGCCAGCAATCCGGCGGGATTCATCCCGGACGGGGGCTACACCTTC. Translating gives CASNPAGFIPDGGYTF.

This clone is a singleton in its sample. V and J are TRBV9 and TRBJ1-1, with unresolved D. CDR1 is SGDLS and CDR2 is YYNGEE in the germline V gene. V lost 0 bases and J 5 bases, leaving 8 bases between the germline ends. The CDR3 is made up of 13 amino acids. The CDR3 DNA is TGTGCCAGCAGCGTAGGAGGAGAAACTGAAGCTTTCTTT. Translated: CASSVGGETEAFF.

This clone was detected once. V usage is TRBV19 and J usage is TRBJ1-1, with D possibly being TRBD1 (5 bases). CDR1 LNHDA and CDR2 SQIVND come from the germline V gene (reference sequence). The CDR3 contains 16 residues. The V gene lost 3 bases and the J gene lost 6 bases, with 20 bases spanning the gap. Written as DNA, the CDR3 is TGTGCCAGTAGTATTCGGGGCGGAGGGAAGATCGCTGAAGCTTTCTTT. Protein sequence: CASSIRGGGKIAEAFF.

V usage is TRBV5-1 and J usage is TRBJ2-2; 7 nucleotides line up with TRBD1. Germline values: CDR1 SGHRS, CDR2 YFSETQ. The CDR3 runs 14 residues. The V segment lost 8 bases and the J segment 2 bases; nucleotides outside the gene matches: 6. The CDR3 protein is CASGGQTNTGELFF. For the CDR3, the DNA is TGCGCCAGTGGGGGACAGACTAACACCGGGGAGCTGTTTTTT.

V gene TRBV6-4 combines with J gene TRBJ2-5, with 12 nucleotides matching TRBD1. Germline V gene sequence: CDR1 MRHNA, CDR2 SNTAGT. With V trimmed by 6 bases and J by 5 bases, 7 bases remained unmatched. The CDR3 covers 15 residues. This CDR3 reads CASSPGQGASETQYF. The CDR3 coding sequence is TGTGCCAGCAGCCCGGGACAGGGGGCGTCGGAGACCCAGTACTTC.